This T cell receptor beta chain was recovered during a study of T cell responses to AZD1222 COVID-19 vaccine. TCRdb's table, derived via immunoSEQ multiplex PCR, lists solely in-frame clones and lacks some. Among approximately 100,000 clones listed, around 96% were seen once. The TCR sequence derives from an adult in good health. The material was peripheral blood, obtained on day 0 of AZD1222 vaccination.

The chain's CDR3 is CASSDPYRGYTF. CDR3 DNA: TGTGCCAGCAGTGATCCCTATCGGGGCTACACCTTC. The chain combines TRBV25-1 with TRBJ1-2; no clear D. This CDR3 is built from 12 residues. Trimming left V 3 bases short and J 8 bases short, with 10 bases between. The germline gives CDR1 MGHDK, CDR2 SYGVNS.